A single T cell receptor (beta chain) is shown here with its context. Authors' methods: Reference gene primer amplification gave nucleated cell count estimates. TCRdb's copy holds only in-frame clones and misses some; the assay was immunoSEQ multiplex PCR. That table gives V, J and clone size, and the DNA gave D and trimming. Of under 80,000 clones in the sample, roughly 83% were seen once. This CDR3 has 15 amino acids. The V gene's germline CDR1 is SGHTA and CDR2 FQGNSA. Trimming took 8 bases from V and 2 from J, leaving 16 bases between them. This sample was taken from a study of blood T cell repertoires in COVID-19. On the study more broadly: Samples representing acute and convalescent COVID-19 were sourced from the United States, Italy and Spain.

This receptor was obtained from a woman between 55 and 75 years old with acute or convalescent COVID-19. Sequenced material: peripheral blood. V and J are TRBV7-2 and TRBJ1-3; TRBD1 might be the D (5 bases). The CDR3, as DNA: TGTGCCAGCTCCCTCGTTAGGGGTGCTGGAAACACCATATATTTT. Encoded protein: CASSLVRGAGNTIYF.